The 18 T cell receptor beta chains reported below all come from one sample, sequenced in a study of molecular identifiers for immune sequencing clone quantification. TCRdb analysed the PCR reads with MiXCR anew, one entry per CDR3 protein. The sample includes 300,000 to 400,000 distinct CDR3 sequences, roughly 24% of them seen just once. The sequencing input was naive CD8+ T cells from blood, with Jurkat cell RNA spiked in. Subset of the sample: FACS-sorted CD8+CD4-CCR7+CD45RA+ naive T cells. These receptors came from a human donor in good health. Some libraries in this study had Jurkat cell RNA spiked in.

There are a few counts of this clonotype. This chain's CDR3 is CSANLLWTSGGFSTDTQYF. CDR3 coding DNA: TGCAGTGCAAACCTTCTTTGGACTAGCGGGGGATTTAGCACAGATACGCAGTATTTT. The chain uses TRBV20-1 and TRBJ2-3; 13 bases map to TRBD2. The CDR3 contains 19 residues. Losses at the gene ends were 6 bases for V and 0 bases for J; bases not matched to a gene: 15. Germline CDR1 is DFQATT and CDR2 is SNEGSKA (reference sequence).

The chain employs TRBV4-1 and TRBJ1-5, with no clear D. CDR1 and CDR2 from the germline V gene are MGHRA and YSYEKL. V shed 2 bases and J shed 6 bases, with 11 bases lying between them. The CDR3 totals 14 residues. CDR3 amino acids: CASSQKVGSQPQHF. The CDR3, as DNA: TGCGCCAGCAGCCAAAAGGTGGGGAGTCAGCCCCAGCATTTT.

This clonotype was counted only a few times. The rearrangement links TRBV7-9 to TRBJ2-7, with D perhaps matching TRBD1 (5 bases). The germline V and J ends were trimmed by 4 bases and 4 bases, with 17 bases remaining between them. CDR3 size: 15 residues. The germline V gene has CDR1 SEHNR and CDR2 FQNEAQ (reference sequence). DNA of the CDR3: TGTGCCAGCAGCTATGATGTTGGGGCCGCGTACGAGCAGTACTTC. It codes for CASSYDVGAAYEQYF. The complete variable domain, with remaining parts taken from reference TRBV7-9 and TRBJ2-7, reads DTGVSQNPRHKITKRGQNVTFRCDPISEHNRLYWYRQTLGQGPEFLTYFQNEAQLEKSRLLSDRFSAERPKGSFSTLEIQRTEQGDSAMYLCASSYDVGAAYEQYFGPGTRLTVT.

This clonotype occurred many times. V usage is TRBV30 and J usage is TRBJ1-1; D is uncertain. CDR3 length: 11 residues. Germline CDR1 and CDR2: GTSNPN and SVGIG (reference sequence). Trimming removed 4 bases at V and 7 bases at J, with 10 bases between. The CDR3 sequence: CAWNLGSEAFF. The CDR3 coding sequence is TGTGCCTGGAACCTAGGGAGTGAAGCTTTCTTT.

This chain uses TRBV4-3 with TRBJ2-4; 8 bases line up with TRBD1. CDR3 size: 19 residues. CDR1 LGHNA and CDR2 YSLEER come from the germline V gene. J gave up 0 bases and V 1 base, and 11 bases lay outside the gene matches. The CDR3: CASSQGSRGGQGAKNIQYF. The CDR3 bases are TGCGCCAGCAGCCAAGGTAGTAGAGGCGGACAGGGAGCCAAAAACATTCAGTACTTC.

This chain joins TRBV9 and TRBJ1-4; no clear D gene. This CDR3 is built from 15 residues. Looked up from germline, CDR1 is SGDLS and CDR2 is YYNGEE. Trimming cost V 0 bases and J 2 bases, with 8 bases left between them. The CDR3 DNA sequence: TGTGCCAGCAGCGTAGACGGCAGGACTAATGAAAAACTGTTTTTT. This codes for CASSVDGRTNEKLFF.

The chain recombines TRBV4-3 with TRBJ2-5; 7 bases align to TRBD1. The CDR3 covers 17 residues. CDR1 is LGHNA and CDR2 is YSLEER in the germline V gene. V lost 1 base, J lost 1 base, and 9 bases stayed unmatched. CDR3 coding DNA: TGCGCCAGCAGCCAAGCCCCCCCCGGGACAGCCCAAGAGACCCAGTACTTC. Encoded protein: CASSQAPPGTAQETQYF.

The table lists this clonotype with a few counts. The chain uses TRBV4-3 and TRBJ2-3; TRBD2 matches at 8 bases. Trimming cost V 1 base and J 1 base; bases outside gene matches: 4. Germline V lookup: CDR1 LGHNA, CDR2 YSLEER. This CDR3 spans 16 amino acids. This CDR3 reads CASSQGLASGTDTQYF. Written as DNA, the CDR3 is TGCGCCAGCAGCCAAGGACTAGCGAGCGGCACAGATACGCAGTATTTT.

This clonotype was detected a few times. The chain joins TRBV20-1 to TRBJ1-3; no clear D gene. V was shortened by 0 bases and J by 2 bases, with 17 bases between the two germline ends. The CDR3 runs to 17 residues. Per germline, CDR1 DFQATT and CDR2 SNEGSKA (reference sequence). The CDR3 protein is CSARDGLSVRAGNTIYF. The DNA for the CDR3 is TGCAGTGCTAGAGATGGGTTAAGCGTTCGAGCTGGAAACACCATATATTTT.

This clonotype has at least ten counts. V gene TRBV7-6 combines with J gene TRBJ2-2, with D perhaps TRBD1 or TRBD2 (5 bases each). The CDR3 length is 17 residues. The germline V and J ends were trimmed by 1 base and 5 bases, with 17 bases remaining between them. Germline CDR1 reads SGHVS; CDR2 reads FNYEAQ. The CDR3 loop reads CASSLVGGGVGTGELFF. CDR3 in DNA: TGTGCCAGCAGCTTAGTCGGTGGGGGAGTTGGGACCGGGGAGCTGTTTTTT.

The chain couples TRBV5-6 to TRBJ2-7; possible D gene TRBD1, 6 bases. Trimming took 3 bases from V and 6 from J, leaving 10 bases between them. The CDR3 sequence is 12 residues long. Germline lookup yields CDR1 SGHDT and CDR2 YYEEEE. CDR3 in amino acids: CASSWGPSEQYF. In DNA form, the CDR3 reads TGTGCCAGCAGCTGGGGGCCCTCCGAGCAGTACTTC.

In this sample, this clonotype turned up many times. CDR3 in amino acids: CASSHNTEAFF. The CDR3 DNA reads TGCGCCAGCAGCCACAACACTGAAGCTTTCTTT. This chain links TRBV4-1 with TRBJ1-1; D is unresolved. CDR3 length: 11 amino acids. Germline CDR1 and CDR2: MGHRA and YSYEKL. V was shortened by 3 bases and J by 2 bases, with 1 base between the two germline ends.

In this sample, this clonotype turned up many times. The rearrangement uses TRBV27 and TRBJ2-5; unclear D gene. The germline gives CDR1 MNHEY, CDR2 SMNVEV (reference sequence). The CDR3 has 15 amino acids. Between the trimmed V and J ends, which lost 6 bases and 1 base, there was a span of 15 bases. The CDR3: CASSPIDGLQETQYF. The CDR3 nucleotides read TGTGCCAGCAGCCCAATCGACGGGCTCCAAGAGACCCAGTACTTC.

The chain couples TRBV4-1 to TRBJ2-1; 10 bases map to TRBD2. After removal of 0 bases from V and 8 bases from J, the junction contained 10 bases not matched to a gene. The CDR3 consists of 17 residues. CDR1 MGHRA and CDR2 YSYEKL come from the germline V gene. DNA of the CDR3: TGCGCCAGCAGCCAAGATTCAGCGGGGGGGCCCAGCGATGAGCAGTTCTTC. Residues: CASSQDSAGGPSDEQFF.

This clonotype was found a few times. A much larger clone differs by one base, so this may be a read error. The missing conserved phenylalanine or tryptophan at the end of this CDR3 makes a read error likely. The J gene is TRBJ2-5, the V gene TRBV28; D call uncertain. V was shortened by 2 bases and J by 2 bases, with 6 bases between the two germline ends. Per germline, CDR1 MDHEN and CDR2 SYDVKM. The CDR3 extends over 13 amino acids. CDR3 protein: CASSLEQQETQYS. DNA of the CDR3: TGTGCCAGCAGTTTAGAACAGCAAGAGACCCAGTACTCC.

This clonotype has at least ten counts. The chain links TRBV9 to TRBJ2-1, with 13 positions matching TRBD2. Germline V CDR1 and CDR2: SGDLS, YYNGEE. The CDR3 spans 16 residues. The junction had 9 bases not matched to a gene; V was cut back by 5 bases and J by 7 bases. The CDR3 bases are TGTGCCAGCAGGGCTGGGACTAGCGGGAATATAAATGAGCAGTTCTTC. Amino acids: CASRAGTSGNINEQFF.

J is TRBJ2-5 and V is TRBV29-1, with 11 positions matching TRBD2. The CDR3 has 16 amino acids. J gave up 4 bases and V 2 bases, and 9 bases lay outside the gene matches. In germline, CDR1 is SQVTM, CDR2 ANQGSEA. The CDR3 spells CSVERLAGGPGETQYF. The CDR3 DNA reads TGCAGCGTTGAAAGATTAGCGGGGGGGCCGGGAGAGACCCAGTACTTC.

V usage is TRBV6-2 or TRBV6-3 and J usage is TRBJ1-5; the D gene is possibly TRBD1 (5 bases). Trimming removed 2 bases from V and 0 bases from J, with 14 bases in between. This CDR3 has 17 amino acids. The germline V gene encodes CDR1 MNHEY and CDR2 SVGEGT. The CDR3 coding sequence is TGTGCCAGCAGTTACACCACACGACAGTATAGCAATCAGCCCCAGCATTTT. This codes for CASSYTTRQYSNQPQHF.